The 17 T cell receptor beta chains in this list originate from one sample, sequenced in a study of PD-1 blockade in classical Hodgkin lymphoma. This table comes from immunoSEQ multiplex PCR, and its TCRdb copy is limited to in-frame clones, with some not included. The sample records under 110,000 clones, around 89% being singletons. Relapses following autologous stem cell transplantation were seen in all patients, with brentuximab vedotin exposure varying. The sample here was peripheral blood mononuclear cells (PBMCs), taken before the second cycle of nivolumab. The receptors stem from a human donor with classical Hodgkin lymphoma.

The chain couples TRBV10-1 to TRBJ2-3; TRBD1 agrees at 8 bases. Germline V lookup: CDR1 WNHNN, CDR2 SYGVQD (reference sequence). The CDR3 covers 16 residues. After removal of 2 bases from V and 2 bases from J, the junction contained 6 bases not matched to a gene. The CDR3, as DNA: TGCGCCAGCAGTGAGGCAGGGGGCCGGATCACAGATACGCAGTATTTT. This sequence encodes CASSEAGGRITDTQYF.

The chain carries TRBV7-9 and TRBJ1-1; D remains unclear. The CDR3 has 14 amino acids. Germline V CDR1 and CDR2: SEHNR, FQNEAQ (reference sequence). Trimming shortened V by 5 bases and J by 2 bases, and 12 bases separated the two germline ends. CDR3 residues: CASSTQIQNTEAFF. CDR3 in DNA: TGTGCCAGCAGCACGCAAATACAAAACACTGAAGCTTTCTTT.

In this sample, this clone turned up a few times. The J gene is TRBJ2-1, the V gene TRBV19; 7 bases agree with TRBD1. The CDR3 runs to 15 residues. Germline V gene sequence: CDR1 LNHDA, CDR2 SQIVND (reference sequence). Trimming removed 4 bases from V and 3 bases from J; junction bases left unmatched: 6. This CDR3 reads CASSRVTGNYNEQFF. CDR3 nucleotides: TGTGCCAGTAGTAGGGTGACAGGGAACTACAATGAGCAGTTCTTC. The full variable domain, with the rest looked up from reference TRBV19 and TRBJ2-1, is DGGITQSPKYLFRKEGQNVTLSCEQNLNHDAMYWYRQDPGQGLRLIYYSQIVNDFQKGDIAEGYSVSREKKESFPLTVTSAQKNPTAFYLCASSRVTGNYNEQFFGPGTRLTVL.

Notes on this clone: The same CDR3 can be traced to other DNA sequences in this sample. The chain joins TRBV5-1 to TRBJ1-1, with TRBD1 as a possible D gene (6 bases). Looked up from germline, CDR1 is SGHRS and CDR2 is YFSETQ. The germline V and J ends were trimmed by 2 bases and 8 bases, with 7 bases remaining between them. The length of the CDR3 is 11 residues. CDR3 protein: CASSLGTEAFF. CDR3 nucleotides: TGCGCCAGCAGCTTAGGGACAGAAGCTTTCTTT.

The rearrangement uses TRBV2 and TRBJ2-3; TRBD1 or TRBD2 may be the D gene (6 bases each). From germline, CDR1 is SNHLY and CDR2 FYNNEI. This CDR3 contains 14 residues. Trimming removed 8 bases at V and 2 bases at J, with 14 bases between. The chain's CDR3 is CASQVGGFTDTQYF. The DNA for the CDR3 is TGTGCCAGCCAAGTGGGGGGCTTCACAGATACGCAGTATTTT. The whole variable domain, remainder taken from reference TRBV2 and TRBJ2-3, is EPEVTQTPSHQVTQMGQEVILRCVPISNHLYFYWYRQILGQKVEFLVSFYNNEISEKSEIFDDQFSVERPDGSNFTLKIRSTKLEDSAMYFCASQVGGFTDTQYFGPGTRLTVL.

The rearrangement uses TRBV19 and TRBJ1-2; tentatively, D is TRBD1 (5 bases). The germline gives CDR1 LNHDA, CDR2 SQIVND (reference sequence). V was trimmed by 5 bases and J by 4 bases, leaving 14 bases between them. The CDR3 length is 14 residues. CDR3: CASSLGGYSYGYTF. DNA of the CDR3: TGTGCCAGTAGTTTGGGGGGATATAGCTATGGCTACACCTTC.

This clone has just one count. The V call is TRBV27, the J call TRBJ2-7; weak D call: TRBD1 (5 bases). The CDR3 runs to 14 residues. V lost 3 bases to trimming and J lost 4 bases, with 13 bases between them. Germline V gene sequence: CDR1 MNHEY, CDR2 SMNVEV (reference sequence). DNA for the CDR3: TGTGCCAGCAGTTTCCAGGGCCCCTTGTACGAGCAGTACTTC. Its translation is CASSFQGPLYEQYF.

The J gene is TRBJ1-2, the V gene TRBV15, with TRBD1 identical over 8 bases. J was trimmed by 4 bases and V by 5 bases; bases with no gene match: 9. Looked up from germline, CDR1 is LNHNV and CDR2 is YYDKDF (reference sequence). The CDR3 extends over 15 amino acids. For the CDR3, the DNA is TGTGCCACCAGCTCAGCGGCAGGGGGCAGCTATGGCTACACCTTC. As protein: CATSSAAGGSYGYTF.

This clone has just one count. J is TRBJ2-7 and V is TRBV11-2; D might be TRBD1 or TRBD2, each matching 5 bases. The germline V gene encodes CDR1 SGHAT and CDR2 FQNNGV. There are 12 residues in the CDR3. Trimming took 5 bases from V and 2 from J, leaving 7 bases between them. The CDR3 protein is CASSRDPYEQYF. CDR3 sequence (DNA): TGTGCCAGCAGCAGGGACCCCTACGAGCAGTACTTC.

The J gene is TRBJ1-2, the V gene TRBV5-6, with no clear D. The CDR3 contains 13 residues. The ends were cut back, 4 bases at V and 8 bases at J, with 15 bases in the middle. Germline V gives CDR1 SGHDT, CDR2 YYEEEE. The CDR3 spells CASSPDWSGGYTF. CDR3 in DNA: TGTGCCAGCAGCCCGGACTGGTCGGGGGGCTACACCTTC.

This chain joins TRBV28 and TRBJ2-5; 8 positions agree with TRBD1. V lost 5 bases to trimming and J lost 1 base; unmatched junction nucleotides: 6. CDR3 length: 15 residues. Germline CDR1 is MDHEN and CDR2 is SYDVKM. CDR3: CASSDRGRGQETQYF. The CDR3 DNA sequence: TGTGCCAGCAGTGACAGGGGCAGGGGCCAAGAGACCCAGTACTTC.

The rearrangement uses TRBV5-1 and TRBJ2-7; 8 nucleotides align to TRBD2. CDR3 length equals 16 residues. The trim removed 1 base at V and 2 bases at J, leaving 8 bases unmatched. Looked up from germline, CDR1 is SGHRS and CDR2 is YFSETQ. The CDR3 region has the DNA TGCGCCAGCAGCTTGCACCTTAGCGGGAAGACCTACGAGCAGTACTTC. Translation gives CASSLHLSGKTYEQYF.

This clone was observed at least ten times. The J gene is TRBJ2-7, the V gene TRBV6-4; TRBD1 matches at 8 bases. This CDR3 has 13 amino acids. Germline V gene sequence: CDR1 MRHNA, CDR2 SNTAGT. Trimming cost V 7 bases and J 5 bases; bases outside gene matches: 7. The CDR3 nucleotides are TGTGCCAGCACGAGCAGGGGGCTCCACGAGCAGTACTTC. This codes for CASTSRGLHEQYF.

The chain recombines TRBV5-1 with TRBJ2-1; D call uncertain. The V end was cut by 1 base, the J end by 8 bases, with 4 bases between. Germline V gene data show CDR1 as SGHRS and CDR2 as YFSETQ. The CDR3 sequence is 11 residues long. The CDR3 loop is CASSLTYEQFF. The DNA for the CDR3 is TGCGCCAGCAGCTTGACTTATGAGCAGTTCTTC. The full variable domain, rest sourced from reference TRBV5-1 and TRBJ2-1, is KAGVTQTPRYLIKTRGQQVTLSCSPISGHRSVSWYQQTPGQGLQFLFEYFSETQRNKGNFPGRFSGRQFSNSRSEMNVSTLELGDSALYLCASSLTYEQFFGPGTRLTVL.

CDR3 region: CASSRQQGPSYEQYF. CDR3 DNA sequence: TGCGCCAGCAGCCGGCAACAGGGCCCCTCCTACGAGCAGTACTTC. The chain has TRBV5-1 and TRBJ2-7, with TRBD1 as a possible D gene (6 bases). V was clipped by 4 bases and J by 0 bases, with 14 bases between them. CDR1 SGHRS and CDR2 YFSETQ come from the germline V gene. The CDR3 extends over 15 amino acids. Full variable domain (remainder filled in from reference TRBV5-1 and TRBJ2-7): KAGVTQTPRYLIKTRGQQVTLSCSPISGHRSVSWYQQTPGQGLQFLFEYFSETQRNKGNFPGRFSGRQFSNSRSEMNVSTLELGDSALYLCASSRQQGPSYEQYFGPGTRLTVT.

The chain has TRBV7-2 and TRBJ1-2; D remains unclear. Per the germline V gene, CDR1 is SGHTA and CDR2 is FQGNSA. The CDR3 runs to 13 residues. V lost 0 bases, J lost 4 bases, and 6 bases lay in between. The CDR3 DNA is TGTGCCAGCAGCTTAGCGGTTAGCTATGGCTACACCTTC. This gives the protein CASSLAVSYGYTF.

The chain combines TRBV6-5 with TRBJ2-1; D may correspond to TRBD1 or TRBD2 (5 bases each). Per the germline V gene, CDR1 is MNHEY and CDR2 is SVGAGI. The CDR3 length is 15 residues. Trimming shortened V by 5 bases and J by 0 bases, and 11 bases separated the two germline ends. In DNA form, the CDR3 reads TGTGCCAGCAGTGCCGGGGCGGGCTCCTACAATGAGCAGTTCTTC. This sequence encodes CASSAGAGSYNEQFF.